This TCR beta chain was retrieved from a study of blood T cell repertoires in COVID-19. On the study more broadly: The samples span acute and convalescent COVID-19 from the United States, Italy and Spain. In each case, the material was cDNA or gDNA derived from T cells, B-cell-depleted T cells, or PBMCs.

Sequencing used immunoSEQ multiplex PCR; TCRdb keeps in-frame clones, though not all of them. The sample has 240,000 or so clones; 75% to 85% are singletons. CDR3 length: 12 amino acids. The ends lost 4 bases at V and 6 bases at J; junction bases unmatched: 3. Germline CDR1 reads SGHRS; CDR2 reads YFSETQ. The sequence was collected from a woman in her sixties with active or convalescent COVID-19. This chain uses TRBV5-1 with TRBJ1-2; TRBD1 matches at 7 bases. The specimen sequenced was peripheral blood. Here the CDR3 DNA reads TGCGCCAGCAGCAAGACAGGGAATGGCTACACCTTC. This translates into CASSKTGNGYTF.